The source of this T cell receptor (beta chain) is a study of spatial heterogeneity in lung cancer. Study-level points and caveats: Mutation counts in tumors were tracked by counts of expanded intratumoral alpha and beta TCRs.

TCRdb reanalysed the 5' RACE reads using MiXCR and keeps one entry per CDR3 protein. The sample lists 3,500 to 4,000 distinct CDR3 sequences; approximately 28% were seen once. The CDR3 spans 18 residues. Germline loops: CDR1 DFQATT, CDR2 SNEGSKA (reference sequence). J was trimmed by 1 base and V by 4 bases; bases with no gene match: 12. Sample time point: sample taken at primary tumor resection. This clonotype is termed medium-sized. Antigen specificity is unknown. Since the library was made to target alpha chains, this beta chain is a stray read and its abundance is not meaningful. The TCR originated in a male donor with early-stage non-small cell lung cancer. This sequence joins TRBV20-1 and TRBJ1-5, with 11 bases matching TRBD1. This material consisted of lung tumor tissue, taken at surgery. Written as DNA, the CDR3 is TGCAGTGCTATCCCTGGGACAGGGGGAACGAGGAGCAATCAGCCCCAGCATTTT. This gives the protein CSAIPGTGGTRSNQPQHF.